The 11 T cell receptor beta chains reported below all come from one sample, sequenced in a study of shared clonotypes between healthy human individuals. Naivety among CD8 cells was defined by CD45RO negativity and positive CCR7 selection, thereby excluding terminally differentiated effector memory CD45RA+ cells. Here immunoSEQ multiplex PCR was the method, and the copy in TCRdb shows in-frame clones only, minus some. The profile covers hundreds of thousands of clones, with 96% appearing a single time and under 0.25% taken by the ten largest. Material for sequencing was naive CD8+ T cells sorted from blood. Receptors originate from a man between 25 and 39 years old in good health.

The CDR3, as DNA: TGTGCCAGCAGACCCGACAGGGTCGATGATCAGCCCCAGCATTTT. Protein: CASRPDRVDDQPQHF. J is TRBJ1-5 and V is TRBV6-5; the match to TRBD1 covers 7 bases. The germline gives CDR1 MNHEY, CDR2 SVGAGI. The CDR3 has 15 amino acids. Trimming removed 6 bases from V and 5 bases from J; junction bases left unmatched: 10.

The rearrangement joins TRBV5-1 to TRBJ1-3, with 7 positions matching TRBD1. The germline V gene has CDR1 SGHRS and CDR2 YFSETQ. The CDR3 runs to 16 residues. The V gene end was trimmed by 3 bases and the J gene end by 6 bases; junction bases not matched to a gene: 12. The CDR3 coding sequence is TGCGCCAGCAGCTCTATCGGGACAGCTGAGGAAAACACCATATATTTT. Translated, it gives CASSSIGTAEENTIYF.

This rearrangement joins TRBV14 to TRBJ2-7; possibly TRBD2 for D (7 bases). Trimming removed 2 bases at V and 6 bases at J, with 14 bases between. Per germline, CDR1 SGHDN and CDR2 FVKESK. This CDR3 region has 14 residues. The CDR3 sequence is CASSQLGGAGEQYF. CDR3 DNA sequence: TGTGCCAGCAGCCAACTGGGGGGGGCAGGCGAGCAGTACTTC.

The genes are TRBV19 and TRBJ2-3; TRBD2 agrees at 9 bases. This CDR3 is 15 amino acids long. V shed 4 bases, J shed 5 bases, and the junction held 7 bases outside the gene matches. CDR1 LNHDA and CDR2 SQIVND come from the germline V gene (reference sequence). This CDR3 reads CASSTAGGMGDTQYF. In DNA, the CDR3 is TGTGCCAGTAGTACTGCGGGAGGGATGGGAGATACGCAGTATTTT. The full variable domain, completed using reference TRBV19 and TRBJ2-3, is DGGITQSPKYLFRKEGQNVTLSCEQNLNHDAMYWYRQDPGQGLRLIYYSQIVNDFQKGDIAEGYSVSREKKESFPLTVTSAQKNPTAFYLCASSTAGGMGDTQYFGPGTRLTVL.

The chain links TRBV10-2 to TRBJ2-1; TRBD1 matches 7 bases. The CDR3 is 15 residues long. V shed 8 bases and J 4 bases; nucleotides not matched to a gene: 11. Germline V lookup: CDR1 WSHSY, CDR2 SAAADI. The CDR3 nucleotides are TGCGCCAGCGTGGGACAGACAGAACTATACAATGAGCAGTTCTTC. Translation gives CASVGQTELYNEQFF.

This clone has just a few counts. The rearrangement links TRBV4-1 to TRBJ1-1; a weak D match, TRBD1 (5 bases). Trimming removed 0 bases at V and 2 bases at J, with 13 bases between. The CDR3 spans 16 residues. Germline CDR1 reads MGHRA; CDR2 reads YSYEKL. The CDR3 DNA reads as TGCGCCAGCAGCCAAGATAGGGACCCGCTTAACACTGAAGCTTTCTTT. It is translated as CASSQDRDPLNTEAFF.

As concerns this clone: A junction boundary mismatches the germline segment, possibly from a read error. This chain joins TRBV7-6 and TRBJ2-7; a possible D gene is TRBD1 (5 bases). Germline lookup yields CDR1 SGHVS and CDR2 FNYEAQ. The CDR3 consists of 14 residues. As DNA, the CDR3 is TGTGCCAGCAGCTTACCGACCGCAGGACATGAAAGGCACTTC. Amino acid sequence: CASSLPTAGHERHF.

CDR3 residues: CASSPHLTGQVGETQYF. The CDR3 DNA follows: TGCGCCAGCAGCCCCCACTTGACAGGGCAGGTCGGCGAGACCCAGTACTTC. The gene calls are TRBV5-1 and TRBJ2-5, with 7 bases aligning to TRBD1. Germline V CDR1 and CDR2: SGHRS, YFSETQ. V lost 4 bases to trimming and J lost 5 bases; unmatched junction nucleotides: 17. There are 17 residues in the CDR3.

As regards this clone: The same CDR3 can be traced to other DNA sequences in this sample. The gene calls are TRBV7-9 and TRBJ2-7; D gene uncertain. CDR1 and CDR2 from the germline V gene are SEHNR and FQNEAQ (reference sequence). Trimming removed 0 bases at V and 3 bases at J, with 3 bases between. CDR3 size: 12 residues. The DNA of the CDR3 is TGTGCCAGCAGCTTAGCAGTCTACGAGCAGTACTTC. Its translation is CASSLAVYEQYF.

This sequence joins TRBV6-1 and TRBJ1-5; the D is unclear. Trimming removed 2 bases at V and 5 bases at J, with 13 bases between. Looked up from germline, CDR1 is MNHNS and CDR2 is SASEGT. There are 15 residues in the CDR3. The CDR3 reads CASSEIGSGYQPQHF. CDR3 DNA sequence: TGTGCCAGCAGTGAAATAGGGTCGGGATATCAGCCCCAGCATTTT.

The V gene is TRBV9, the J gene TRBJ1-3; perhaps TRBD1 as D (5 bases). Trimming took 3 bases from V and 2 from J, leaving 15 bases between them. The CDR3 covers 16 residues. Germline assignment: CDR1 SGDLS and CDR2 YYNGEE. The CDR3: CASSGAGRDPGNTIYF. The CDR3, as DNA: TGTGCCAGCAGCGGGGCCGGGAGGGACCCTGGAAACACCATATATTTT.